This entry concerns a single T cell receptor (beta chain). What it binds is unknown. MiXCR was run by TCRdb on the 5' RACE reads, yielding one entry per CDR3 protein. Here the sample spans a few hundred thousand distinct CDR3 sequences, around 13% being singletons. These data belong to a study of T cells after yellow fever vaccination. The study, taken as a whole, reports: Most primary-vaccination clones reappeared after the booster (about 95% CD4, 88% CD8). Weaker overall, the secondary response nonetheless peaked faster (day 5 versus 15).

Sample: CD4+ T cells sorted from PBMCs, taken 15 days after the yellow fever booster vaccination. The sequence was collected from a man between 18 and 29 years old who received the YFV17D yellow fever vaccine.

DNA of the CDR3: TGTGCCAGCAGTCCGTTGGCAGGGGGCCCCACAGCGAATGAGCAGTTCTTC. Residues: CASSPLAGGPTANEQFF. The genes are TRBV6-2 or TRBV6-3 and TRBJ2-1; 8 positions match TRBD1. This CDR3 comprises 17 residues. From germline, CDR1 is MNHEY and CDR2 SVGEGT. Unmatched junction bases numbered 16, after V lost 5 bases and J lost 7 bases.